Listed below are T cell receptor beta chains from one sample, sequenced in a study of identical twins. Each CDR3 protein gets one entry after TCRdb re-called the 5' RACE reads with MiXCR. The sample has some 630,000 distinct CDR3 sequences; 7.1% are singletons. These data were also filed under a second study, of yellow fever vaccine responses in identical twins.

Material: PBMCs. The receptors were sampled from a woman aged 18-29 years in good health. Each CDR3 is given with its conserved first and last residue. D genes are given only for firm matches. Expanded clones are given a class, and other clones once, few, many or no size at all.

>TRBV7-6|few|14|-|TRBJ2-2
CASSQRKEIGELFF
TGTGCCAGCAGCCAACGGAAGGAGATCGGGGAGCTGTTTTTT
>TRBV6-1|few|13|-|TRBJ1-2
CASSTHSAYGYTF
TGTGCCAGCAGTACCCACTCTGCCTATGGCTACACCTTC
>TRBV21-1|few|15|-|TRBJ2-1
CASSSLGGQDNEQFF
TGTGCCAGCAGCTCATTGGGGGGACAGGACAATGAGCAGTTCTTC
>TRBV28|few|15|-|TRBJ2-3
CASSFLFGSSDTQYF
TGTGCCAGCAGTTTTTTGTTCGGGAGTAGTGATACGCAGTATTTT
>TRBV20-1|many|11|-|TRBJ1-1
CSARPSLEAFF
TGCAGTGCTAGACCTTCGCTTGAAGCTTTCTTT
>TRBV3-1|many|14|TRBD2|TRBJ2-7
CASTGASGSYEQYF
TGTGCCAGCACCGGGGCTAGCGGAAGTTACGAGCAGTACTTC
>TRBV4-2|many|12|TRBD1|TRBJ1-2
CASRQGAWGYTF
TGTGCCAGCAGACAGGGGGCGTGGGGCTACACCTTC
>TRBV6-5|many|15|TRBD1|TRBJ1-4
CASSYSTGGSEKLFF
TGTGCCAGCAGTTACTCGACAGGGGGCAGTGAAAAACTGTTTTTT
>TRBV29-1|few|14|TRBD1|TRBJ2-7
CSVGRGQGAHEQYF
TGCAGCGTTGGAAGGGGACAGGGGGCACACGAGCAGTACTTC
>TRBV7-2|-|13|-|TRBJ1-5
CASSLASGQPQHF
TGTGCCAGCAGCTTAGCCTCGGGTCAGCCCCAGCATTTT
>TRBV6-1|few|14|-|TRBJ2-1
CASSLTSYNNEQFF
TGTGCCAGCAGTCTCACGTCCTACAACAATGAGCAGTTCTTC
>TRBV4-1|many|18|-|TRBJ1-5
CASSQEFRGSSSNQPQHF
TGCGCCAGCAGCCAAGAGTTCCGGGGCTCCTCCAGCAATCAGCCCCAGCATTTT
>TRBV18|many|15|-|TRBJ1-6
CASSPEWGLNSPLHF
TGTGCCAGCTCACCGGAGTGGGGCCTTAATTCACCCCTCCACTTT
>TRBV7-2|many|14|TRBD2|TRBJ2-3
CASSLTGLTDTQYF
TGTGCCAGCAGCTTAACGGGACTAACGGATACGCAGTATTTT
>TRBV20-1|few|12|-|TRBJ1-1
CSARDRRTTAFF
TGCAGTGCTAGAGATAGGCGGACAACAGCTTTCTTT
>TRBV7-3|many|15|-|TRBJ2-3
CASSKGQDITDTQYF
TGTGCCAGCAGCAAAGGGCAGGACATCACAGATACGCAGTATTTT
>TRBV7-9|many|15|TRBD1|TRBJ2-5
CASSAGTGVQETQYF
TGTGCCAGCAGCGCCGGGACAGGGGTTCAAGAGACCCAGTACTTC
>TRBV12-3/TRBV12-4|many|13|TRBD1|TRBJ1-5
CASSLQGDQPQHF
TGTGCCAGCAGTTTACAGGGGGATCAGCCCCAGCATTTT
>TRBV29-1|-|11|-|TRBJ1-2
CSVWAEGVYTF
TGCAGCGTTTGGGCTGAGGGTGTCTACACCTTC
>TRBV5-1|many|13|TRBD1|TRBJ1-1
CASKTGGYTEAFF
TGCGCCAGCAAGACAGGGGGCTACACTGAAGCTTTCTTT
>TRBV20-1|many|15|TRBD2|TRBJ2-1
CSARDPSGRVDEQFF
TGCAGTGCTAGAGATCCTAGCGGGAGGGTCGATGAGCAGTTCTTC
>TRBV6-6|many|11|-|TRBJ2-3
CACRGADTQYF
TGTGCCTGCAGGGGGGCAGATACGCAGTATTTT
>TRBV7-6|-|16|-|TRBJ2-7
CASSLGTAQGTYEQYF
TGTGCCAGCAGCTTAGGGACCGCGCAGGGGACCTACGAGCAGTACTTC
>TRBV6-2/TRBV6-3|few|19|TRBD2|TRBJ2-2
CASSYTGLAGGPNTGELFF
TGTGCCAGCAGTTACACGGGACTAGCGGGGGGCCCGAACACCGGGGAGCTGTTTTTT
>TRBV13|few|13|-|TRBJ1-1
CASSLQGVGEAFF
TGTGCCAGCAGCTTACAGGGCGTGGGTGAAGCTTTCTTT
>TRBV12-3/TRBV12-4|few|14|-|TRBJ1-2
CASSLMSPNYGYTF
TGTGCCAGCAGTTTAATGAGTCCTAACTATGGCTACACCTTC
>TRBV9|-|17|TRBD2|TRBJ2-5
CASSVGVGGASLETQYF
TGTGCCAGCAGCGTAGGGGTCGGGGGGGCATCTTTAGAGACCCAGTACTTC
>TRBV11-2|-|17|TRBD1|TRBJ2-7
CASSLRIPQGPTYEQYF
TGTGCCAGCAGCTTGAGAATTCCACAGGGGCCTACCTACGAGCAGTACTTC
>TRBV3-1|-|17|TRBD1|TRBJ2-1
CASSHEGRDRVNNEQFF
TGTGCCAGCAGCCACGAAGGACGGGACAGGGTAAACAATGAGCAGTTCTTC
>TRBV20-1|-|15|-|TRBJ2-3
CSARVAGPSTDTQYF
TGCAGTGCTAGAGTCGCGGGACCTAGCACAGATACGCAGTATTTT
>TRBV5-6|few|14|-|TRBJ1-1
CASSSRQTNTEAFF
TGTGCCAGCAGCTCGCGACAGACGAACACTGAAGCTTTCTTT
>TRBV20-1|many|12|TRBD1|TRBJ2-5
CSAIDRVETQYF
TGCAGTGCTATAGACAGGGTCGAGACCCAGTACTTC
>TRBV5-1|few|13|-|TRBJ2-3
CASSPEAADTQYF
TGCGCCAGCAGCCCCGAAGCGGCCGATACGCAGTATTTT
>TRBV12-5|-|16|TRBD2|TRBJ2-1
CASGLALAETYNEQFF
TGTGCTAGTGGTTTGGCACTAGCGGAGACCTACAATGAGCAGTTCTTC
>TRBV20-1|-|14|-|TRBJ2-7
CSARNPGSSYEQYF
TGCAGTGCTAGGAACCCCGGGAGCTCCTACGAGCAGTACTTC
>TRBV10-3|many|13|-|TRBJ1-2
CAIRAGAAYGYTF
TGTGCCATCAGGGCCGGGGCGGCCTATGGCTACACCTTC
>TRBV12-3/TRBV12-4|-|14|TRBD1|TRBJ2-7
CATRAGTESYEQYF
TGTGCCACCAGGGCCGGGACAGAGTCCTACGAGCAGTACTTC
>TRBV12-3/TRBV12-4|many|16|TRBD1|TRBJ2-2
CASSFGDRGYTGELFF
TGTGCCAGCAGTTTCGGGGACAGGGGGTACACCGGGGAGCTGTTTTTT
>TRBV24-1|few|12|-|TRBJ2-2
CATSWGSGELFF
TGTGCCACCAGTTGGGGGAGCGGGGAGCTGTTTTTT
>TRBV7-3|many|19|TRBD2|TRBJ2-1
CASSPSKPTSASLYNEQFF
TGTGCCAGCAGCCCATCAAAACCGACTAGCGCGAGTCTATACAATGAGCAGTTCTTC
>TRBV5-1|many|13|-|TRBJ2-1
CASNVVGSNEQFF
TGCGCCAGCAACGTTGTAGGGTCCAATGAGCAGTTCTTC
>TRBV5-1|few|15|TRBD1|TRBJ2-1
CASSLAPGGRGEQFF
TGCGCCAGCAGCTTGGCCCCAGGGGGCAGGGGTGAGCAGTTCTTC
>TRBV29-1|many|13|-|TRBJ2-1
CSVEDGTYNEQFF
TGCAGCGTTGAGGACGGCACCTACAATGAGCAGTTCTTC
>TRBV5-1|few|15|TRBD1|TRBJ2-7
CASSLGPGTGKEQYF
TGCGCCAGCAGCTTGGGCCCCGGGACAGGGAAAGAGCAGTACTTC